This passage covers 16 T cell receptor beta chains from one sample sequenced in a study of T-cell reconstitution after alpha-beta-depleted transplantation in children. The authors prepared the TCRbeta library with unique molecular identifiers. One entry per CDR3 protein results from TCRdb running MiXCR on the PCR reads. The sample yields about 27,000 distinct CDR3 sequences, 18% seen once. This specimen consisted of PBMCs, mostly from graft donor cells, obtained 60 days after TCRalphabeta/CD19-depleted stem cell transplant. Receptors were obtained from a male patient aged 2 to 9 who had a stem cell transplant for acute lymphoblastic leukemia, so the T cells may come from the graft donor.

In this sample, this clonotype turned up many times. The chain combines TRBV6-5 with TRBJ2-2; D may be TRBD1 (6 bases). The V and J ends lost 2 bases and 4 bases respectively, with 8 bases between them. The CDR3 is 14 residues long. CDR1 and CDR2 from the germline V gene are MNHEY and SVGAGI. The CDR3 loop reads CASSYQGRTGELFF. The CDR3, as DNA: TGTGCCAGCAGTTACCAGGGGCGCACCGGGGAGCTGTTTTTT.

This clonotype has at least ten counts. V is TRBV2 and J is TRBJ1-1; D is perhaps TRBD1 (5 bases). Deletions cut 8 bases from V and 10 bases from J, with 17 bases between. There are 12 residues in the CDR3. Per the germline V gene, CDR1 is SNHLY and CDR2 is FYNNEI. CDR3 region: CASGAGQRGAFF. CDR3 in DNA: TGTGCCAGCGGGGCGGGGCAGCGGGGAGCTTTCTTT.

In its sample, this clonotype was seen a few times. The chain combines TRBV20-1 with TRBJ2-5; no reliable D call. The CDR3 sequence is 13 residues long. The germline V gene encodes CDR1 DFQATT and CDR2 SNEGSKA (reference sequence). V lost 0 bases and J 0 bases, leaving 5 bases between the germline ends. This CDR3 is CSARDSYQETQYF. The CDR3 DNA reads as TGCAGTGCTAGAGATTCGTACCAAGAGACCCAGTACTTC.

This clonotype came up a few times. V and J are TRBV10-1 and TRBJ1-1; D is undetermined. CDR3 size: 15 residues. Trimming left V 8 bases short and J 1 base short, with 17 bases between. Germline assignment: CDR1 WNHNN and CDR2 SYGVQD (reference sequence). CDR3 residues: CASQATLSGNTEAFF. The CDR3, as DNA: TGCGCCAGCCAAGCGACGTTGAGTGGGAACACTGAAGCTTTCTTT.

CDR3 DNA sequence: TGTGCCAGCAGTCCACTACGGGAGACTAGCACAGATACGCAGTATTTT. Amino acid sequence: CASSPLRETSTDTQYF. This chain links TRBV11-2 with TRBJ2-3; possibly TRBD2 for D (6 bases). Trimming took off 6 bases at V and 0 bases at J, with 16 bases between the two ends. The CDR3 consists of 16 residues. The germline V gene encodes CDR1 SGHAT and CDR2 FQNNGV.

The CDR3 coding sequence is TGTGCCAGCAGGGCAGGGGGCCTCTCACCCCTCCACTTT. Translation: CASRAGGLSPLHF. This chain joins TRBV6-2 or TRBV6-3 and TRBJ1-6; the match to TRBD1 covers 8 bases. Trimming cost V 6 bases and J 10 bases; bases outside gene matches: 5. This CDR3 has 13 residues. Germline lookup yields CDR1 MNHEY and CDR2 SVGEGT.

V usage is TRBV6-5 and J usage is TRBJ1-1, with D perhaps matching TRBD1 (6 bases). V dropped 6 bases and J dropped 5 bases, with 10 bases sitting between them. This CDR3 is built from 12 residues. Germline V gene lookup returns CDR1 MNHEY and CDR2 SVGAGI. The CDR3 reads CASRFRGTEAFF. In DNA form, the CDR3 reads TGTGCCAGCAGGTTCAGGGGTACTGAAGCTTTCTTT.

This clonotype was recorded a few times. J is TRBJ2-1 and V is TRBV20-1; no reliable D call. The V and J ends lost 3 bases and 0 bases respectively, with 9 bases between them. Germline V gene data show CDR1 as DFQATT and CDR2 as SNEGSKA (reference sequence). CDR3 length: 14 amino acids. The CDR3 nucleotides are TGCAGTGCTAGTTACGGTAGCTCCTACAATGAGCAGTTCTTC. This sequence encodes CSASYGSSYNEQFF.

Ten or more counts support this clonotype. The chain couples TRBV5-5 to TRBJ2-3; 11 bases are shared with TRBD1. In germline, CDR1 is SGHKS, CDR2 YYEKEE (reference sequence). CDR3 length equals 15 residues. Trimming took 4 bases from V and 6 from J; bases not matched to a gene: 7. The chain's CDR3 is CASSLGQGAVDTQYF. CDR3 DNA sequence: TGTGCCAGCAGCCTAGGACAGGGGGCGGTTGATACGCAGTATTTT.

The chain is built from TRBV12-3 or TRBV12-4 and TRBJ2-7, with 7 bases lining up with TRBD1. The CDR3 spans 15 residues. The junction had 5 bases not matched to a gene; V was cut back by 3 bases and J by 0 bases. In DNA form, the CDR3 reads TGTGCCAGCAGTTTGTGGGGACAGCTCTCCTACGAGCAGTACTTC. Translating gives CASSLWGQLSYEQYF.

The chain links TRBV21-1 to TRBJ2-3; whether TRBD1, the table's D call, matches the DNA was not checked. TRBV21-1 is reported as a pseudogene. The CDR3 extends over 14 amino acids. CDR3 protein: CASSMRTDTDTQYF. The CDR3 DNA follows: TGTGCCAGCAGCATGCGGACAGACACAGATACGCAGTATTTT.

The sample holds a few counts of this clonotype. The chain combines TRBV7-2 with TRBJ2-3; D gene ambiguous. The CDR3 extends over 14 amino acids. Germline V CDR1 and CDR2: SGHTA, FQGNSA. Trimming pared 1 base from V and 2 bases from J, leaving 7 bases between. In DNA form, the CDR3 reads TGTGCCAGCAGCTTAGTGACTCCCACAGATACGCAGTATTTT. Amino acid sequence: CASSLVTPTDTQYF. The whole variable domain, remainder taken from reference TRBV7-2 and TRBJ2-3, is GAGVSQSPSNKVTEKGKDVELRCDPISGHTALYWYRQSLGQGLEFLIYFQGNSAPDKSGLPSDRFSAERTGGSVSTLTIQRTQQEDSAVYLCASSLVTPTDTQYFGPGTRLTVL.

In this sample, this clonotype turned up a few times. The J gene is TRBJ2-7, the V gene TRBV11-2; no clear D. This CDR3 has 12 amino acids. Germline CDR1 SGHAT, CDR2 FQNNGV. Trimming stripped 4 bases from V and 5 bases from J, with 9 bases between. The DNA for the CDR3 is TGTGCCAGCAGCTGGCTCATGGACGAGCAGTACTTC. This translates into CASSWLMDEQYF.

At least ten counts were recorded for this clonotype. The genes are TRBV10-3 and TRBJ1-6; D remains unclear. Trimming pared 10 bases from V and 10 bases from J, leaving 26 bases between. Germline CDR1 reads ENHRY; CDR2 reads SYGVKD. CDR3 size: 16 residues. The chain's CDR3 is CATCPDIAGLNSPLHF. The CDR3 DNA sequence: TGTGCCACCTGCCCCGATATTGCGGGTTTGAACTCACCCCTCCACTTT.

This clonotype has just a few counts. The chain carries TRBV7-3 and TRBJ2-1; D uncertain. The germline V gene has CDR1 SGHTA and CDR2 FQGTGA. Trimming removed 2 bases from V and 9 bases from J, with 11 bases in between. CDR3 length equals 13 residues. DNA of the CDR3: TGTGCCAGCAGCTTAGGGTCGGGTACTGAGCAGTTCTTC. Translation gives CASSLGSGTEQFF.

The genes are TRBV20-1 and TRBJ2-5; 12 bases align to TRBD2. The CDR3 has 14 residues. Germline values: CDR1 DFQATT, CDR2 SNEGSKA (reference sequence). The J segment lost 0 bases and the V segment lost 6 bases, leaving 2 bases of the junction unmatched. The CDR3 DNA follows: TGCAGTGCCACTAGCGGGGGGTACCAAGAGACCCAGTACTTC. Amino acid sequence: CSATSGGYQETQYF.